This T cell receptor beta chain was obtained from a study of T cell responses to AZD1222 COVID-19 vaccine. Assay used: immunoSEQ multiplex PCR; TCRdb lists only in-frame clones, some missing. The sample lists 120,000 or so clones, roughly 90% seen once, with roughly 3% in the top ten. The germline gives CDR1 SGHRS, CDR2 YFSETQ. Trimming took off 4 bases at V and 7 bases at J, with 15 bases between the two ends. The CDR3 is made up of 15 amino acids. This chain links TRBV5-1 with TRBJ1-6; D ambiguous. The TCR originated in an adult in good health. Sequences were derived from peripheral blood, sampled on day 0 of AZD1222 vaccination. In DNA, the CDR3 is TGCGCCAGCAGCCTAGGTATCACTTTCAATTCACCCCTCCACTTT. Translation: CASSLGITFNSPLHF.